The 7 T cell receptor beta chains in this list originate from one sample, sequenced in a study of cytomegalovirus exposure and HLA in healthy donors. PCR was performed using 60 Vbeta and 13 Jbeta primers. Libraries were prepared by immunoSEQ multiplex PCR; TCRdb keeps only in-frame clonotypes and omits some of them. The sample yields 100,000 to 120,000 clones, 69% seen once. Material: PBMCs. The receptors originated from a man aged 25 to 45 in good health and CMV-seronegative.

The V call is TRBV30, the J call TRBJ2-1; TRBD2 aligns across 10 bases. The germline V gene encodes CDR1 GTSNPN and CDR2 SVGIG (reference sequence). V shed 5 bases and J 8 bases; nucleotides not matched to a gene: 21. The CDR3 has 18 residues. The CDR3 DNA reads TGTGCCTGGCCCGCCACCTCCTTAACTAGCGGGATGGGGGATGAGCAGTTCTTC. Translated: CAWPATSLTSGMGDEQFF.

In DNA, the CDR3 is TGTGCCTTGGGCGGGCCATCGAATCAGCCCCAGCATTTT. Translated, it gives CALGGPSNQPQHF. V gene TRBV30 combines with J gene TRBJ1-5, with D hard to call. The V gene lost 7 bases and the J gene lost 4 bases, with 14 bases spanning the gap. The germline CDR1 and CDR2 sequences are GTSNPN and SVGIG (reference sequence). The CDR3 runs 13 residues.

V and J are TRBV19 and TRBJ2-5, with 7 bases fitting TRBD1. Germline CDR1 reads LNHDA; CDR2 reads SQIVND (reference sequence). J gave up 0 bases and V 4 bases, and 5 bases lay outside the gene matches. This CDR3 contains 15 residues. The CDR3 loop is CASSRYRGDQETQYF. The CDR3 region has the DNA TGTGCCAGTAGTAGATACAGGGGCGACCAAGAGACCCAGTACTTC.

The rearrangement joins TRBV7-3 to TRBJ1-2, with TRBD1 matching over 9 bases. This CDR3 region has 13 residues. Germline trimming cut 4 bases from V and 6 bases from J; bases unmatched to any gene: 3. Germline V gives CDR1 SGHTA, CDR2 FQGTGA. Here the CDR3 DNA reads TGTGCCAGCAGCTGGCGACAGGGGGATGGCTACACCTTC. Translated: CASSWRQGDGYTF.

The chain couples TRBV19 to TRBJ1-1; weak D call: TRBD1 (5 bases). CDR3 length equals 13 residues. V lost 3 bases and J 10 bases, leaving 15 bases between the germline ends. Germline-derived CDR1 and CDR2 are LNHDA and SQIVND (reference sequence). The CDR3 nucleotides are TGTGCCAGTAGTATGGTCCCGGCAGGGTTAGCTTTCTTT. Residues: CASSMVPAGLAFF.

This chain joins TRBV29-1 and TRBJ2-7; 9 bases line up with TRBD1. The length of the CDR3 is 13 residues. The V segment lost 6 bases and the J segment 7 bases; nucleotides outside the gene matches: 10. CDR1 and CDR2 (germline): SQVTM, ANQGSEA. As DNA, the CDR3 is TGCAGCGTCCAAGAGGGGACAGGGAGAGAGCAGTACTTC. Its translation: CSVQEGTGREQYF.

This clone was seen a handful of times. CDR3 sequence: CASSGTSGYNEQFF. The CDR3 region has the DNA TGTGCCAGCAGCGGGACTAGCGGCTACAATGAGCAGTTCTTC. The genes are TRBV9 and TRBJ2-1; 10 bases align to TRBD2. This CDR3 region has 14 residues. Germline CDR1 SGDLS, CDR2 YYNGEE. Trimming removed 3 bases from V and 3 bases from J; junction bases left unmatched: 0.